Listed below are T cell receptor beta chains from one sample, sequenced in a study of vaccination effects on CD4 cells after COVID-19. These receptors have no identified antigens. Profiled with immunoSEQ multiplex PCR; TCRdb holds only in-frame clones, not every one. This sample has about 66,000 clones, with under 80% found just once. This specimen was CD4+ T cells from PBMCs cultured with HCoV-OC43 spike peptides, taken after COVID-19 vaccination. These receptor sequences come from a human donor who received a COVID-19 vaccine. Each CDR3 is given with its conserved first and last residue. D genes are given only for firm matches. The size entry is marked missing in some rows and otherwise reads once, few, many or a size class.

v_call: TRBV6-5
j_call: TRBJ1-1
clone_size: NA
d_call: NA
cdr3_aa: CATEPGYTEAFF
cdr3_nt: TGTGCCACTGAACCCGGGTACACTGAAGCTTTCTTT

v_call: TRBV6-5
j_call: TRBJ1-2
clone_size: NA
d_call: NA
cdr3_aa: CASSNSKKNGYTF
cdr3_nt: TGTGCCAGCAGTAACTCTAAGAAAAATGGCTACACCTTC

v_call: TRBV6-5
j_call: TRBJ2-5
clone_size: NA
d_call: NA
cdr3_aa: CASTGQLDGETQYF
cdr3_nt: TGTGCCAGTACGGGACAACTGGATGGGGAGACCCAGTACTTC

v_call: TRBV5-1
j_call: TRBJ2-5
clone_size: NA
d_call: TRBD1
cdr3_aa: CASSLGTGGAQETQYF
cdr3_nt: TGCGCCAGCAGCTTGGGGACAGGGGGTGCCCAAGAGACCCAGTACTTC

v_call: TRBV25-1
j_call: TRBJ1-4
clone_size: NA
d_call: NA
cdr3_aa: CASSEIRGASEKLFF
cdr3_nt: TGTGCCAGCAGTGAAATTCGGGGGGCTAGTGAAAAACTGTTTTTT

v_call: TRBV30
j_call: TRBJ1-2
clone_size: NA
d_call: TRBD1
cdr3_aa: CAWLPGQGLVNYGYTF
cdr3_nt: TGTGCCTGGCTTCCGGGACAGGGGCTAGTAAACTATGGCTACACCTTC

v_call: TRBV6-5
j_call: TRBJ1-2
clone_size: once
d_call: NA
cdr3_aa: CASWDYGYTF
cdr3_nt: TGTGCCAGCTGGGACTATGGCTACACCTTC

v_call: TRBV5-1
j_call: TRBJ1-4
clone_size: NA
d_call: NA
cdr3_aa: CASSLTVAGFNEKLFF
cdr3_nt: TGCGCCAGCAGCTTGACGGTCGCAGGGTTTAATGAAAAACTGTTTTTT

v_call: TRBV29-1
j_call: TRBJ1-4
clone_size: NA
d_call: NA
cdr3_aa: CSVKPGSANEKLFF
cdr3_nt: TGCAGCGTTAAGCCGGGTTCGGCTAATGAAAAACTGTTTTTT

v_call: TRBV30
j_call: TRBJ1-1
clone_size: NA
d_call: NA
cdr3_aa: CAWSVAGRRTEAFF
cdr3_nt: TGTGCCTGGAGTGTAGCAGGGCGGCGGACTGAAGCTTTCTTT

v_call: TRBV30
j_call: TRBJ2-5
clone_size: NA
d_call: NA
cdr3_aa: CAWSGGWGTQYF
cdr3_nt: TGTGCCTGGAGCGGGGGCTGGGGGACCCAGTACTTC

v_call: TRBV11-2
j_call: TRBJ1-1
clone_size: NA
d_call: NA
cdr3_aa: CASSLAGPNTEAFF
cdr3_nt: TGTGCCAGCAGCTTAGCGGGACCGAACACTGAAGCTTTCTTT

v_call: TRBV3-1/TRBV3-2
j_call: TRBJ1-6
clone_size: few
d_call: NA
cdr3_aa: CASSPMTDNSPLHF
cdr3_nt: TGTGCCAGCAGCCCGATGACAGACAATTCACCCCTCCACTTT

v_call: TRBV7-8
j_call: TRBJ1-3
clone_size: NA
d_call: NA
cdr3_aa: CASSRGPGSSGNTIYF
cdr3_nt: TGTGCCAGCAGCCGAGGACCGGGGAGCTCTGGAAACACCATATATTTT

v_call: TRBV7-8
j_call: TRBJ1-5
clone_size: NA
d_call: NA
cdr3_aa: CASSLDGHSNQPQHF
cdr3_nt: TGTGCCAGCAGCCTGGACGGTCATAGCAATCAGCCCCAGCATTTT